One and the same sample provided the 5 T cell receptor beta chains below, sequenced in a study of beta chain features in type 1 diabetes (dated by TCRdb to between 2017 and 2018). What the study reported, not specific to this receptor: A moderate but significant shortening of TCRB CDR3 length was observed in type 1 diabetes patients in all four CD4+ subsets.

The library was obtained by the immunoSEQ multiplex PCR assay. All of the isolated RNA was reverse transcribed with the High Capacity cDNA Reverse Transcription Kit, so expressed TCRB transcripts were sequenced. As stored in TCRdb, this immuneACCESS dataset retains in-frame rearrangements with V and J assigned. A fraction of the clones does not appear; measured against another copy, unresolved V genes explain less than half of the discrepancy, and the remainder lacks a known reason. The sample has about 640,000 clones on record, roughly 12% of them singletons. The ten largest account for more than 0.09% of the sample. Their recognized antigens are unknown. The sample consisted of naive CD4+ T cells from blood. In light of the paper, this sample's cell subset or site label describes: true naive CD4+ T cells. All receptors derive from a man aged 25 to 40 with type 1 diabetes.

This clone has only a few counts. The chain employs TRBV6-5 and TRBJ1-2; no clear D gene. Germline V lookup: CDR1 MNHEY, CDR2 SVGAGI. V was shortened by 4 bases and J by 6 bases, with 6 bases between the two germline ends. The CDR3 has 11 residues. The chain's CDR3 is CASSSSNGYTF. CDR3 nucleotide sequence: TGTGCCAGCAGTTCCAGTAATGGCTACACCTTC.

This clone has more than one count but fewer than ten. The chain couples TRBV18 to TRBJ2-1; 9 bases match TRBD2. V shed 2 bases, J shed 0 bases, and the junction held 11 bases outside the gene matches. Germline CDR1 is KGHSH and CDR2 is LQKENI. There are 19 residues in the CDR3. The CDR3 DNA reads as TGTGCCAGCTCACCAGGCTCTAGCGGGGCTTTGAGCTCCTACAATGAGCAGTTCTTC. Amino acid sequence: CASSPGSSGALSSYNEQFF.

This clone was recorded a few times. This chain joins TRBV2 and TRBJ1-2, with 11 bases matching TRBD1. CDR1 and CDR2 (germline): SNHLY, FYNNEI. The CDR3 loop spans 13 amino acids. V dropped 6 bases and J dropped 6; count of bases not matched to a gene: 3. The CDR3 spells CASRGQGEDGYTF. For the CDR3, the DNA is TGTGCCAGCAGGGGACAGGGGGAGGATGGCTACACCTTC. Full variable domain (outside the CDR3, taken from reference TRBV2 and TRBJ1-2): EPEVTQTPSHQVTQMGQEVILRCVPISNHLYFYWYRQILGQKVEFLVSFYNNEISEKSEIFDDQFSVERPDGSNFTLKIRSTKLEDSAMYFCASRGQGEDGYTFGSGTRLTVV.

This CDR3 is CSVETGLSGNTIYF. CDR3 nucleotides: TGCAGCGTTGAAACAGGACTCTCTGGAAACACCATATATTTT. This chain joins TRBV29-1 and TRBJ1-3; possible D gene TRBD1, 5 bases. The germline CDR1 and CDR2 sequences are SQVTM and ANQGSEA. The CDR3 runs to 14 residues. The V end was cut by 2 bases, the J end by 0 bases, with 8 bases between.

The V and J genes are TRBV29-1 and TRBJ1-2; D unclear. V was clipped by 3 bases and J by 4 bases, with 3 bases between them. The germline CDR1 and CDR2 sequences are SQVTM and ANQGSEA. This CDR3 contains 10 residues. The CDR3 loop reads CSVDVYGYTF. CDR3 in DNA: TGCAGCGTTGACGTCTATGGCTACACCTTC.